The clone carrying this T cell receptor beta chain was picked up many times. Its cognate antigen is unknown. Constant-segment-primed 5'RACE gave TCR alpha and TCR beta cDNA libraries with sample barcodes and UMIs. In TCRdb, the 5' RACE reads were re-called with MiXCR into one record per CDR3 protein. The sample consists of 300,000 or so distinct CDR3 sequences, around 15% of them appearing once. The sample originates from a study of T-cell memory formation after mild COVID-19. Points from the study as a whole: There was a balanced CD4/CD8 profile in clones contracting day 15 to 85, and later expanders leaned CD4+. Pre-infection memory held some responding clones, suggesting pre-existing cross-reactive T cells responded. Shrinking CD4+ clones were chiefly CM and EM; CD8+ ones were chiefly EMRA.

The V gene lost 0 bases and the J gene lost 0 bases, with 7 bases spanning the gap. Germline CDR1 is SGHRS and CDR2 is YFSETQ. CDR3 length equals 14 residues. Source material: PBMCs or a T cell subset sorted from them (not recorded which). V is TRBV5-1 and J is TRBJ2-7; D remains unclear. The source is a man aged 18 to 35 who had mild COVID-19 (a few samples of this study predate the infection). Cell type and time point are not known. CDR3 region: CASSLDPSSYEQYV. CDR3 bases: TGCGCCAGCAGCTTGGATCCGAGCTCCTACGAGCAGTACGTC.